This TCR beta chain was identified in a study of blood T cells in healthy people across ages. The sample holds one count of this clonotype. This CDR3 comprises 16 residues. V gave up 5 bases and J gave up 3 bases, with 20 bases separating them. Germline V gene lookup returns CDR1 SGHTA and CDR2 FQGNSA. Sample-barcoded 5' priming and a J-beta primer mix drove a second PCR of about 6 to 12 cycles. Via MiXCR, TCRdb re-called the 5' RACE reads, giving one row per CDR3 protein. The sample lists about 680,000 distinct CDR3 sequences; roughly 49% were seen once. This chain joins TRBV7-2 and TRBJ2-7, with a tentative D call TRBD2 (5 bases). This receptor was taken from a woman aged 55-75 years in good health. The source material was blood. CDR3 protein: CASSQRARTAYYEQYF. In DNA, the CDR3 is TGTGCCAGCAGCCAGAGGGCCAGGACCGCATACTACGAGCAGTACTTC. Supplemented by reference TRBV7-2 and TRBJ2-7, the full variable domain reads GAGVSQSPSNKVTEKGKDVELRCDPISGHTALYWYRQSLGQGLEFLIYFQGNSAPDKSGLPSDRFSAERTGGSVSTLTIQRTQQEDSAVYLCASSQRARTAYYEQYFGPGTRLTVT.